This T cell receptor beta chain comes out of a study of T-cell memory formation after mild COVID-19. Study-wide context: The TCR clusters were mostly specific to one donor. Study-wide findings and caveats: CD4+ bias marked clones expanding day 15 to 37, unlike balanced contracting clones. The study detected some responding clones in pre-infection memory, suggesting cross-reactive memory joined. Mostly located in CM and EM were contracting CD4+ clones, with contracting CD8+ clones located in EMRA.

Per the germline V gene, CDR1 is LNHDA and CDR2 is SQIVND (reference sequence). V was pared by 7 bases and J by 3 bases, with 7 bases of the junction left unmatched. This CDR3 has 14 residues. This clonotype was counted between two and nine times. The antigen is unknown. TCRdb re-derived calls from the 5' RACE reads in MiXCR, one entry per CDR3 protein. The repertoire includes about 250,000 distinct CDR3 sequences, less than 20% of them detected once, and less than 2.5% sits in the top ten. Specimen: PBMCs or a T cell subset sorted from them (not recorded which). The J gene is TRBJ1-2, the V gene TRBV19; the match to TRBD1 covers 8 bases. This receptor was identified in an adult woman who had mild COVID-19 (a few samples of this study predate the infection). Cell type and time point are not known. In nucleotides, the CDR3 is TGTGCCAGTACCGAGGACAGGGCCGACTATGGCTACACCTTC. This sequence encodes CASTEDRADYGYTF.